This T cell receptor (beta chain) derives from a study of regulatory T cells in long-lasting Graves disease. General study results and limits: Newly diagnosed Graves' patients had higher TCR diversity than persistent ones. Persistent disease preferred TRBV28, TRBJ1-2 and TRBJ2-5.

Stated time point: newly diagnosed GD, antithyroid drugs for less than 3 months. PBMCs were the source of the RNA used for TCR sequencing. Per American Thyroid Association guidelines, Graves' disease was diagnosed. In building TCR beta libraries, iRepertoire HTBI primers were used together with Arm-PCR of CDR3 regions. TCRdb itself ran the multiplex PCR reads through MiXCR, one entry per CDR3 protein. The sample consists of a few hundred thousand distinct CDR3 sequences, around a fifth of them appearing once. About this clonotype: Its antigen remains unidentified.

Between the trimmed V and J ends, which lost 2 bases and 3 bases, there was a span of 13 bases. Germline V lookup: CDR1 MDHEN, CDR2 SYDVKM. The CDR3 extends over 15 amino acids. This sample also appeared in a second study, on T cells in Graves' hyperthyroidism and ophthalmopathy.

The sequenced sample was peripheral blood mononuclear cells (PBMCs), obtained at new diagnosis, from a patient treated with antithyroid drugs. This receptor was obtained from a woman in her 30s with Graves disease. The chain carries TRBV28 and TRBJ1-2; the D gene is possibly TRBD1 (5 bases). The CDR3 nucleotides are TGTGCCAGCAGTTTAGTCGGGGCGGGGGACTATGGCTACACCTTC. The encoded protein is CASSLVGAGDYGYTF.